The T cell receptor (beta chain) under discussion was sequenced for a study of blood T cell repertoires in COVID-19. Study at large: Specimens from acute and convalescent COVID-19 originated in the United States, Italy and Spain. From T cells, B-cell-depleted T cells, or PBMCs came the material, which was cDNA or gDNA.

Germline V gene data show CDR1 as SGHTS and CDR2 as YDEGEE. V was shortened by 0 bases and J by 4 bases, with 2 bases between the two germline ends. The CDR3 runs to 12 residues. Original analysis: Amplification of reference gene primers was used by the study to estimate nucleated cell counts. TCRdb keeps only in-frame clones here, not all; method: immunoSEQ multiplex PCR. D and trimming come from the DNA, and the V and J calls and clone size come from that table. Here the sample spans 200,000 to 250,000 clones, roughly 87% being singletons. The receptor was derived from a man aged 35 to 55 with active or convalescent COVID-19. This sequence joins TRBV5-8 and TRBJ1-3, with D uncertain. The specimen was peripheral blood. As DNA, the CDR3 is TGTGCCAGCAGCTTGGTAGGAAACACCATATATTTT. Translated: CASSLVGNTIYF.